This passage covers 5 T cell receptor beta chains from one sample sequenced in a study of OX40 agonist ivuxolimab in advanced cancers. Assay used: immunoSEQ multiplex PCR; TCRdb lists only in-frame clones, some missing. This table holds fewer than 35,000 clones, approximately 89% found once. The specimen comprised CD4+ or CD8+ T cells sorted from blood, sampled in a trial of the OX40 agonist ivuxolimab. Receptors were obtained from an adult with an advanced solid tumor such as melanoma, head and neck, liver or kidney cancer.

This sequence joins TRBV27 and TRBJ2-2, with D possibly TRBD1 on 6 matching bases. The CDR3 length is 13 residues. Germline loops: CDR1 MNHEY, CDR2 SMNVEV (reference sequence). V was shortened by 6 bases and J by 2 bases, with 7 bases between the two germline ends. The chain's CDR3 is CASRGANTGELFF. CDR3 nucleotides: TGTGCCAGCAGGGGGGCCAACACCGGGGAGCTGTTTTTT.

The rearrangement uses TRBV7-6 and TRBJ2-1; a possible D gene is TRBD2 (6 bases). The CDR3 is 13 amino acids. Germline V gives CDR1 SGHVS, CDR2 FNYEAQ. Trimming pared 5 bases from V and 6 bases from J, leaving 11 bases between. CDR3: CASSPGLSNEQFF. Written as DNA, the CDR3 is TGTGCCAGCAGCCCGGGACTGTCCAATGAGCAGTTCTTC.

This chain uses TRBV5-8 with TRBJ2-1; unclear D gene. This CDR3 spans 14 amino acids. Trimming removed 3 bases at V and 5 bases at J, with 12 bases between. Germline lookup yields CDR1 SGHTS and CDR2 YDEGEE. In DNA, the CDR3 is TGTGCCAGCAGCTCTGGACCAACGAACAATGAGCAGTTCTTC. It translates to CASSSGPTNNEQFF.

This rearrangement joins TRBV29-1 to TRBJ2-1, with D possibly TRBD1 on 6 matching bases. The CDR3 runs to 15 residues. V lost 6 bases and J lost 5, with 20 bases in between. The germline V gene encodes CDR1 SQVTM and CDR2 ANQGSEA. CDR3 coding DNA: TGCAGCGTGACGAACCTACAGGGTTACGACAATGAGCAGTTCTTC. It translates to CSVTNLQGYDNEQFF.

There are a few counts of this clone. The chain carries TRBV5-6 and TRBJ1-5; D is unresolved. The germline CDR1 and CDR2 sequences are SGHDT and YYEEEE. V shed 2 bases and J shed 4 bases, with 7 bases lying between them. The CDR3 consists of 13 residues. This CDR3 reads CASSFGGNQPQHF. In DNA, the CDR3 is TGTGCCAGCAGCTTTGGCGGGAATCAGCCCCAGCATTTT.